This T cell receptor (beta chain) was sequenced in a study of lymphopenia after photon versus proton radiotherapy. Findings and limits, study-wide: After lymphocyte nadir, photon-treated repertoires showed oligoclonal expansion, especially CD8+ Temra. Proton therapy kept repertoires fairly stable, unlike photons, which gained effector/memory cells. Survival link was tested only in deceased patients; proton benefit remains a possibility.

Some clones are missing from TCRdb's copy, which holds only in-frame ones; the method was immunoSEQ multiplex PCR. The sample includes 60,000 or so clones, 75% to 90% seen only once; the top ten take 2% to 3%. This CDR3 has 13 residues. V gave up 0 bases and J gave up 8 bases, with 10 bases separating them. Germline CDR1 and CDR2: KGHSH and LQKENI. Notes on this clone: As yet, its antigen is unknown.

The sample was peripheral blood, taken from a patient treated with photon-based radiotherapy. The origin of this receptor is a man between 35 and 55 years old with gastric cancer. The chain uses TRBV18 and TRBJ1-1; D remains ambiguous. The CDR3 DNA reads TGTGCCAGCTCACCACCGGTAATCGGAGAAGCTTTCTTT. Its translation: CASSPPVIGEAFF.